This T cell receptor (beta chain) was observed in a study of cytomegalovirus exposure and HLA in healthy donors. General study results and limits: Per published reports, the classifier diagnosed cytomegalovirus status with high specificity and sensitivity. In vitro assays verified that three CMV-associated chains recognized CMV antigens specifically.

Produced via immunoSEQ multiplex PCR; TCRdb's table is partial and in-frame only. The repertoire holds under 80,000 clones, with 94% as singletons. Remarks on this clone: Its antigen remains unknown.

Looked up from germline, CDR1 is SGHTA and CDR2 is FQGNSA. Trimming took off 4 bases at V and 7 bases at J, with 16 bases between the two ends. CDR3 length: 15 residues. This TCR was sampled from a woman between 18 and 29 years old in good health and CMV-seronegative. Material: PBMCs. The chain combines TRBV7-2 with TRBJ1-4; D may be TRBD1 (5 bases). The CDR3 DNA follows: TGTGCCAGCAGCTGGAAATCAGGGATAACTGAAAAACTGTTTTTT. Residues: CASSWKSGITEKLFF.